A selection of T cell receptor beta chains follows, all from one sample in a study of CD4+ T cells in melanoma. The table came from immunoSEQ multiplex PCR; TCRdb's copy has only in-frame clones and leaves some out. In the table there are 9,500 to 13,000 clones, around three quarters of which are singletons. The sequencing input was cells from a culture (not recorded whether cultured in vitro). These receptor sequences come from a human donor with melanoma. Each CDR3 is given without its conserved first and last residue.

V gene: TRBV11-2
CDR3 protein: ASSLGLGSGEKLF

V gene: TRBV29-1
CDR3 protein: SVGGDSNQPQH

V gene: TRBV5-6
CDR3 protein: ASSLGAGGNQPQH

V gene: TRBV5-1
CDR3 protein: ASSPGGQETQY

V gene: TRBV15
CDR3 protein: ATSRAEGYGDQPQH

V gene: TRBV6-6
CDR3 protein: ASSLGQGQNYGYT

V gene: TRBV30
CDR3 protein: AWSAQGYEQY

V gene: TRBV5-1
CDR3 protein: ASSSQILGQGGETQY

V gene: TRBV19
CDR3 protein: ASSISNWDTGELF

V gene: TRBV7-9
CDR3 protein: ASSLAGIDTQY

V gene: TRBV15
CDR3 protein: ATSGGRAGYTEAF

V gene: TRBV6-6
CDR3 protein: ASSTPDTGELF

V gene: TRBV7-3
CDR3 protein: ASSADPNPSYNEQF

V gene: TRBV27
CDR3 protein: ASSRVVRTDTQY

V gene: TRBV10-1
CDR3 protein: ASSDERGLRNEQF

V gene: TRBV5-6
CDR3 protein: ASSFEQKDYNEQF

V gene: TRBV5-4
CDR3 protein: ASSQDRNGGYT

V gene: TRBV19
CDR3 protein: ASSWDSEHNSPLH

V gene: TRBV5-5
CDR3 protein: ASSHTAGTGGEAF

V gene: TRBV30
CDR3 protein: AGKLGTSAEKLF

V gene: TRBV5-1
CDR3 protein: ASSLGTGGLGYT

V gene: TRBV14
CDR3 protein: ASRSGQGREQY

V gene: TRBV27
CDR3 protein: ASRREPSTDTQY

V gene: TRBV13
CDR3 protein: ASSLTLKKDEQF

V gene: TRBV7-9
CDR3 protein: ASCLSRRQF

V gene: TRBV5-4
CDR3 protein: ASSLGQSSLYEQY

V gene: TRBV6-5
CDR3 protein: ASTARGQETQY

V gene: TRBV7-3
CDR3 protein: ASSLALAGVNEQF

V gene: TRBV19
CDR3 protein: ASSGQVDGYT

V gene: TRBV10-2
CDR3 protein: ASMNGQVGYQPQH

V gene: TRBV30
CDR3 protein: AWSVTKGNQPQH

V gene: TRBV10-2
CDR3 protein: ASSVTGGTEAF

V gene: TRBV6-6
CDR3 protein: ASSGTGDHYGYT

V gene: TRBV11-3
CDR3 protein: ASSLDFGGTDTQY

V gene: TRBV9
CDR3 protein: ASSVSGKADTQY

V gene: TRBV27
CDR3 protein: ASSPTPSGVNTGELF

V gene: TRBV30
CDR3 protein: AWSVQGSGGREQY

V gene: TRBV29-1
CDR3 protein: SVEDRRGGPGNTIY

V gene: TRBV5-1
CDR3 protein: ASSLTGAENQPQH

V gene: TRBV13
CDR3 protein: ASSTGEGGAF

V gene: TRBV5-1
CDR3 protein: ASSWGQDYYEQY